This T cell receptor beta chain emerged from a study of T cell responses to AZD1222 COVID-19 vaccine. Trimming cost V 6 bases and J 0 bases, with 16 bases left between them. The CDR3 loop spans 15 amino acids. Per germline, CDR1 SGHRS and CDR2 YFSETQ. Method: immunoSEQ multiplex PCR; TCRdb's copy keeps in-frame clones and lacks some. The data show 120,000 or so clones, with around 89% seen just once and about 7.1% held by the top ten. This clonotype originated in an adult who received the AZD1222 COVID-19 vaccine. The specimen comprised peripheral blood, sampled 28 days after the second AZD1222 dose. The rearrangement joins TRBV5-1 to TRBJ2-7; D may match TRBD1 or TRBD2 (5 bases each). The CDR3 sequence is CASKEGTGNSYEQYF. The CDR3 DNA sequence: TGCGCCAGCAAAGAGGGAACAGGAAACTCCTACGAGCAGTACTTC.